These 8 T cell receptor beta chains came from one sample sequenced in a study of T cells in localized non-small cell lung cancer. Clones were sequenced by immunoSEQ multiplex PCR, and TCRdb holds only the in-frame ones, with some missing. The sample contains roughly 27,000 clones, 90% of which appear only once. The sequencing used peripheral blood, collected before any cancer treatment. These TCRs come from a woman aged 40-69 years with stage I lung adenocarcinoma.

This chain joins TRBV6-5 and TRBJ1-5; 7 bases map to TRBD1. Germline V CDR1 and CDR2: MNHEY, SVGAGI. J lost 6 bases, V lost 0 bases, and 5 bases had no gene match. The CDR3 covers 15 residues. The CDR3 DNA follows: TGTGCCAGCAGTTACTCCGGGACAGAAGGTCAGCCCCAGCATTTT. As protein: CASSYSGTEGQPQHF.

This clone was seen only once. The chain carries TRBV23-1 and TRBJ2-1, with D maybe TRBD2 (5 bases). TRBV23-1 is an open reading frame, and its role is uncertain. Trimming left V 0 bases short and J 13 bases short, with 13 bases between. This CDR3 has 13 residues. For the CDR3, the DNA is TGCGCCAGCAGTCAATCTCTCCCAGCGGCCCAGTTCTTC. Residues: CASSQSLPAAQFF.

The DNA of the CDR3 is TGTGCCAGCAGCTTTTTTACCGCGTCGGAAGAAAAACTGTTTTTT. It specifies CASSFFTASEEKLFF. The chain combines TRBV5-6 with TRBJ1-4; no definite D call. V lost 2 bases and J lost 8, with 16 bases in between. CDR3 length equals 15 residues. In germline, CDR1 is SGHDT, CDR2 YYEEEE.

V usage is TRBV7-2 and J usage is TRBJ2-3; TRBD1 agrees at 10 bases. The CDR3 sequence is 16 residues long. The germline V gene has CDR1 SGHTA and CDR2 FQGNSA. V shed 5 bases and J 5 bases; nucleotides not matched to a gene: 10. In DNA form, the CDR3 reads TGTGCCAGCAGCCTTACCGGGACAGGGGAGGGAGATACGCAGTATTTT. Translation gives CASSLTGTGEGDTQYF.

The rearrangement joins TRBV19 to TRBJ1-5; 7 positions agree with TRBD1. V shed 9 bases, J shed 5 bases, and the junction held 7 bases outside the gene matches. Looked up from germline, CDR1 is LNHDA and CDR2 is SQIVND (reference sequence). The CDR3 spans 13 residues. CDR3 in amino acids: CASAGGVDQPQHF. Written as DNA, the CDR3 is TGTGCCAGCGCAGGGGGGGTCGATCAGCCCCAGCATTTT.

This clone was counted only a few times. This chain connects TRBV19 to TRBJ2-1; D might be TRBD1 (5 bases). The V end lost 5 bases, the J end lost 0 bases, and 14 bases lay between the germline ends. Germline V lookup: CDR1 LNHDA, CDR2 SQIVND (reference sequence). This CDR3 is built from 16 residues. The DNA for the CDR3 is TGTGCCAGTAGTTCCCCCAGGGCCCGCTCCTACAATGAGCAGTTCTTC. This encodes CASSSPRARSYNEQFF.

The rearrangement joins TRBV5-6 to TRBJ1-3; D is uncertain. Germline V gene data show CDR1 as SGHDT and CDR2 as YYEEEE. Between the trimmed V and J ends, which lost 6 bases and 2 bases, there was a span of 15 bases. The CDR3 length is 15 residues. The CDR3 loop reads CASTRGSRAGNTIYF. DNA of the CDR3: TGTGCCAGCACCCGCGGATCGAGGGCTGGAAACACCATATATTTT.

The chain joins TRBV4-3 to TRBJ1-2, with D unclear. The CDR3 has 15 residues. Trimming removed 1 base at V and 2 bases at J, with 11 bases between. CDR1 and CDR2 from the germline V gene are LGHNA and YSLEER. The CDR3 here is CASSQVWPQNYGYTF. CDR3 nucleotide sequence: TGCGCCAGCAGCCAAGTATGGCCCCAGAACTATGGCTACACCTTC.